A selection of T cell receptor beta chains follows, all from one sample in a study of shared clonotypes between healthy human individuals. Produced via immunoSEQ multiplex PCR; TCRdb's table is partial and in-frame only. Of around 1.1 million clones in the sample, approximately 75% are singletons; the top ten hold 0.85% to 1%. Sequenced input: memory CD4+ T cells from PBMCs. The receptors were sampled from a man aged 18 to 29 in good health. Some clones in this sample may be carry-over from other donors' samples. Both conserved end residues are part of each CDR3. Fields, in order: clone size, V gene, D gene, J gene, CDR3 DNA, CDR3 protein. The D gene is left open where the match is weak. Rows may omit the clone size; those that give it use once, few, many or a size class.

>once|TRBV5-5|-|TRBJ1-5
TGTGCCAGCAGCTTGGTGACAATGGGGCAGCCCCAGCATTTT
CASSLVTMGQPQHF
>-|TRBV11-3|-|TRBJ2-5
TGTGCCAGCAGAGGCGCAGGGGAGGAGACCCAGTACTTC
CASRGAGEETQYF
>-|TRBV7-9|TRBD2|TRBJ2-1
TGTGCCAGCAGCATCAGCGGGAGCTCCTACAATGAGCAGTTCTTC
CASSISGSSYNEQFF
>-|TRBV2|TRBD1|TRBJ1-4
TGTGCCAGCAGGGACAGGGCTCGGCTTAATGAAAAACTGTTTTTT
CASRDRARLNEKLFF
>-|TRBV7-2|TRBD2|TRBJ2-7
TGTGCCAGCAGCTTAGGACTAGCGGGAGTCCACGAGCAGTACTTC
CASSLGLAGVHEQYF
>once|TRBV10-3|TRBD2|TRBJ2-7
TGTGCCATCAGGCGAGCGGGAGGGATCTACGAGCAGTACTTC
CAIRRAGGIYEQYF
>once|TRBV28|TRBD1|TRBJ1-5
TGTGCCAGCAGTTTTAGGGCAGGGGGTGGTAGCAATCAGCCCCAGCATTTT
CASSFRAGGGSNQPQHF
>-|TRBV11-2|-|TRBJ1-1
TGTGCCAGCAGCCCCATTATTCTAGTTGGGGGTTCGGGAACTGAAGCTTTCTTT
CASSPIILVGGSGTEAFF
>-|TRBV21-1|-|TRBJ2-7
TGTGCCAGCAGCACACAACCGGGACAGGGGACCTACGAGCAGTACTTC
CASSTQPGQGTYEQYF
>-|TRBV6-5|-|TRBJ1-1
TGTGCCAGCAGACGTGTCTGGGGGGACACTGAAGCTTTCTTT
CASRRVWGDTEAFF
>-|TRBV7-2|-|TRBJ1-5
TGTGCCACCGCCCTCCTCCCCAGGGGCAGCAATCAGCCCCAGCATTTT
CATALLPRGSNQPQHF
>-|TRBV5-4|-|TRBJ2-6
TGTGCCAGCAGCTTGGGACGGGACTCTGGGGCCAACGTCCTGACTTTC
CASSLGRDSGANVLTF
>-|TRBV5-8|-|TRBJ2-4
TGTGCCAGCAGCTTGGCCAGATGGGGGGCGGAAAACATTCAGTACTTC
CASSLARWGAENIQYF
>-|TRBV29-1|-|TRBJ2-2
TGCAGCGCCGGGACACAGAACACCGGGGAGCTGTTTTTT
CSAGTQNTGELFF
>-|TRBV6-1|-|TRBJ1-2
TGTGCCAGCAGTGAAGATCCTGCGGGGGTCTATGGCTACACCTTC
CASSEDPAGVYGYTF
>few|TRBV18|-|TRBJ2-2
TGTGCCAGCTCACCAGTTAGTGACTCAGGGGAGCTGTTTTTT
CASSPVSDSGELFF
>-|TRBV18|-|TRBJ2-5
TGTGCCAGCTCACTTTCGGGCAGGGGGGAAGAGACCCAGTACTTC
CASSLSGRGEETQYF
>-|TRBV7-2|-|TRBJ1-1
TGTGCCAGCAAAAGAGGGGAAGAGAACACTGAAGCTTTCTTT
CASKRGEENTEAFF
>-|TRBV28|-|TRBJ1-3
TGTGCCAGCAGCTATCCCGGCTCTGGAAACACCATATATTTT
CASSYPGSGNTIYF
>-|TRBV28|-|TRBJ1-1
TGTGCCAGCAGTTTGAAGGCAGGGAAGGCTTTCTTT
CASSLKAGKAFF
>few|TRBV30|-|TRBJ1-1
TGTGCCTGGAGGCAGGGAGACACTGAAGCTTTCTTT
CAWRQGDTEAFF